This is a list of T cell receptor beta chains from one sample in a study of human T cells and chemical hapten exposure. TCRdb itself ran the RACE reads through MiXCR, one entry per CDR3 protein. The table lists roughly 150,000 distinct CDR3 sequences, 10% to 15% of them singletons. This sample comprised whole blood, obtained in connection with sensitization to the hapten diphenylcyclopropenone (DPC). Receptors originate from a woman in her forties or fifties with alopecia areata. Some clones in this sample may be carry-over from other donors' samples. CDR3s include the opening cysteine and the closing phenylalanine or tryptophan. A D gene is named only where the DNA matches it firmly. The size entry is marked missing in some rows and otherwise reads once, few, many or a size class.

size,D,V,J,CDR3,DNA
few,.,TRBV12-3/TRBV12-4,TRBJ2-4,CASTAGAKNIQYF,TGTGCCAGCACCGCTGGGGCCAAAAACATTCAGTACTTC
.,.,TRBV20-1,TRBJ2-7,CSARVLGGGYEQYF,TGCAGTGCTAGAGTACTGGGTGGCGGCTACGAGCAGTACTTC
many,.,TRBV20-1,TRBJ2-3,CSARGLAGPRGDTQYF,TGCAGTGCTAGGGGACTGGCGGGACCTAGGGGAGATACGCAGTATTTT
.,.,TRBV7-9,TRBJ1-1,CASSLTRGNTEAFF,TGTGCCAGCAGCTTGACCAGGGGAAACACTGAAGCTTTCTTT
few,TRBD1,TRBV6-5,TRBJ2-7,CASSYSRTGLGKGYEQYF,TGTGCCAGCAGTTACTCCCGGACAGGGTTGGGTAAGGGCTACGAGCAGTACTTC
.,TRBD2,TRBV28,TRBJ2-7,CASSLGTIYYEQYF,TGTGCCAGCAGTTTAGGGACTATCTACTACGAGCAGTACTTC
many,TRBD1,TRBV29-1,TRBJ1-1,CSVDRAGTEAFF,TGCAGCGTCGACAGGGCGGGCACTGAAGCTTTCTTT
few,TRBD2,TRBV29-1,TRBJ2-7,CSVRTSGGSYEQYF,TGCAGCGTTCGGACTAGCGGGGGCTCCTACGAGCAGTACTTC
many,.,TRBV7-8,TRBJ2-5,CASSPHLDTQETQYF,TGTGCCAGCAGCCCGCACCTCGACACCCAAGAGACCCAGTACTTC
many,.,TRBV6-2/TRBV6-3,TRBJ2-1,CASRGRSLLYNEQFF,TGTGCCAGCAGGGGAAGGAGTCTACTCTACAATGAGCAGTTCTTC
.,TRBD1,TRBV7-6,TRBJ2-5,CASSQGQSQETQYF,TGTGCCAGCAGCCAGGGACAGTCCCAAGAGACCCAGTACTTC
many,TRBD1,TRBV2,TRBJ2-3,CASSYRGDTQYF,TGTGCCAGCAGCTACAGGGGAGATACGCAGTATTTT
few,TRBD1,TRBV27,TRBJ1-1,CASSLSRGLTEAFF,TGTGCCAGCAGTTTGAGCAGGGGGCTCACTGAAGCTTTCTTT
.,TRBD2,TRBV28,TRBJ2-5,CASSLFGLADPRETQYF,TGTGCCAGCAGTTTATTCGGACTAGCAGACCCGCGGGAGACCCAGTACTTC
.,.,TRBV20-1,TRBJ2-3,CSARDQGARTDTQYF,TGCAGTGCTAGAGATCAAGGGGCCAGAACAGATACGCAGTATTTT
few,.,TRBV12-5,TRBJ2-1,CASGLALLPYNEQFF,TGTGCTAGTGGTTTGGCACTCCTCCCCTACAATGAGCAGTTCTTC
.,.,TRBV29-1,TRBJ2-3,CSVRVADTQYF,TGCAGCGTACGTGTGGCAGATACGCAGTATTTT
few,TRBD2,TRBV6-2/TRBV6-3,TRBJ2-3,CASSYSPKLAGVVDTQYF,TGTGCCAGCAGTTACTCGCCCAAACTAGCGGGAGTTGTAGATACGCAGTATTTT
.,TRBD2,TRBV3-1,TRBJ2-2,CASSHSGTSYGELFF,TGTGCCAGCAGCCACTCCGGGACTAGCTACGGGGAGCTGTTTTTT
many,TRBD2,TRBV5-1,TRBJ2-1,CASSFDSGGIYNEQFF,TGCGCCAGCAGCTTTGATTCCGGGGGGATATACAATGAGCAGTTCTTC
.,TRBD1,TRBV28,TRBJ2-7,CASSGTGSLYEQYF,TGTGCCAGCTCCGGGACAGGGTCCCTCTACGAGCAGTACTTC
many,.,TRBV9,TRBJ2-3,CASSVSNAGTQYF,TGTGCCAGCAGCGTAAGCAACGCGGGGACGCAGTATTTT
many,.,TRBV5-1,TRBJ1-4,CASSLQVATNEKLFF,TGCGCCAGCAGCTTGCAGGTTGCAACTAATGAAAAACTGTTTTTT
few,TRBD2,TRBV4-2,TRBJ2-2,CASGTLAGGGAGELFF,TGTGCCAGCGGGACCCTAGCGGGAGGGGGAGCAGGGGAGCTGTTTTTT
many,.,TRBV10-3,TRBJ2-5,CAISAGVQETQYF,TGTGCCATCAGTGCTGGGGTTCAAGAGACCCAGTACTTC
.,TRBD2,TRBV12-3/TRBV12-4,TRBJ2-7,CASSLGGTWTSGKSSYEQYF,TGTGCCAGCAGTTTAGGAGGGACTTGGACTAGCGGGAAGAGCTCCTACGAGCAGTACTTC
many,TRBD1,TRBV5-1,TRBJ2-2,CASSWGQGLTGELFF,TGCGCCAGCAGCTGGGGACAGGGCCTCACCGGGGAGCTGTTTTTT
.,.,TRBV20-1,TRBJ2-3,CSAKEIQPLTDTQYF,TGCAGTGCCAAAGAAATTCAACCTCTCACAGATACGCAGTATTTT
.,.,TRBV3-1,TRBJ2-5,CASSTTGESQYF,TGTGCCAGCAGTACGACTGGGGAGAGCCAGTACTTC
.,TRBD2,TRBV3-1,TRBJ2-7,CASSQAGTSSYEQYF,TGTGCCAGCAGCCAAGCCGGGACTAGCTCCTACGAGCAGTACTTC
many,TRBD1,TRBV20-1,TRBJ1-1,CSAPAGTVMNTEAFF,TGCAGTGCTCCCGCCGGGACAGTCATGAACACTGAAGCTTTCTTT
.,TRBD2,TRBV28,TRBJ2-7,CASSLPGAGPYEQYF,TGTGCCAGCAGCCTGCCCGGAGCGGGGCCCTACGAGCAGTACTTC
few,.,TRBV7-8,TRBJ2-2,CASSLPRGLSNTGELFF,TGTGCCAGCAGCTTACCCCGTGGACTTTCGAACACCGGGGAGCTGTTTTTT
many,.,TRBV6-5,TRBJ1-5,CASKKIGSDQPQHF,TGTGCCAGCAAAAAAATAGGGAGTGACCAGCCCCAGCATTTT
few,.,TRBV18,TRBJ2-7,CASSTDHYEQYF,TGTGCCAGCTCAACGGATCACTACGAGCAGTACTTC
few,.,TRBV12-3/TRBV12-4,TRBJ1-2,CASSLGGFANYGYTF,TGTGCCAGCAGTCTGGGGGGATTTGCCAACTATGGCTACACCTTC
few,TRBD2,TRBV9,TRBJ2-1,CASSLRWTSGPPNEQFF,TGTGCCAGCAGCCTCCGTTGGACTAGCGGTCCCCCTAATGAGCAGTTCTTC
many,TRBD1,TRBV28,TRBJ1-2,CASSSGQGRYGYTF,TGTGCCAGCAGTTCCGGACAGGGACGGTATGGCTACACCTTC
.,TRBD2,TRBV7-2,TRBJ2-3,CASSLGLAASEDTQYF,TGTGCCAGCAGCTTGGGGCTAGCGGCCTCTGAGGATACGCAGTATTTT
few,TRBD2,TRBV6-2/TRBV6-3,TRBJ2-1,CASSYSPPSGIYNEQFF,TGTGCCAGCAGTTACTCCCCGCCTAGCGGGATATACAATGAGCAGTTCTTC
few,TRBD2,TRBV29-1,TRBJ2-1,CSVEEASGWDEQFF,TGCAGCGTTGAAGAGGCTAGCGGATGGGATGAGCAGTTCTTC
.,.,TRBV20-1,TRBJ2-1,CSATPGANYNEQFF,TGCAGTGCTACGCCCGGAGCGAACTACAATGAGCAGTTCTTC
few,TRBD2,TRBV7-6,TRBJ2-1,CASSPLAGNEQFF,TGTGCCAGCAGCCCCCTAGCGGGAAATGAGCAGTTCTTC
.,.,TRBV7-8,TRBJ2-4,CASSPTRNKNIQYF,TGTGCCAGCAGCCCGACTAGGAACAAAAACATTCAGTACTTC
.,.,TRBV20-1,TRBJ2-7,CSASGGYEQYF,TGCAGTGCTAGTGGGGGCTACGAGCAGTACTTC